What follows are 6 T cell receptor beta chains derived from one specimen sequenced in a study of metastatic and nonmetastatic thyroid tumors. Treatment of any kind had been given to no patient before thyroid surgery. TCRdb re-called the PCR reads with MiXCR. This sample has approximately 17,000 clones; around 30% occur once, and the top ten carry around 15%. Sequencing was carried out using tumor tissue. Receptors were obtained from a female donor with papillary thyroid cancer or a benign thyroid nodule (not recorded which). Some clones in this sample may be carry-over from other donors' samples.

This clone was detected ten times or more. The rearrangement joins TRBV20-1 to TRBJ2-3; TRBD2 is a possible D gene (6 bases). This CDR3 contains 14 residues. Trimming shortened V by 3 bases and J by 5 bases, and 15 bases separated the two germline ends. CDR1 and CDR2 (germline): DFQATT, SNEGSKA (reference sequence). The CDR3 DNA reads TGCAGTGCTAGCCACGGGAGAGGTGTAGATACGCAGTATTTT. Translated, it gives CSASHGRGVDTQYF.

This clone appeared a few times. V usage is TRBV6-2 or TRBV6-3 and J usage is TRBJ2-5; 12 bases fit TRBD2. This CDR3 region has 14 residues. Germline CDR1 reads MNHEY; CDR2 reads SVGEGT. The V gene end was trimmed by 7 bases and the J gene end by 3 bases; junction bases not matched to a gene: 3. This CDR3 reads CASTPSGREETQYF. CDR3 DNA: TGTGCCAGCACCCCTAGCGGGAGGGAAGAGACCCAGTACTTC.

This sequence joins TRBV28 and TRBJ2-7, with 9 bases matching TRBD2. CDR3 length: 14 amino acids. Germline V gene lookup returns CDR1 MDHEN and CDR2 SYDVKM. The V gene end was trimmed by 6 bases and the J gene end by 4 bases; junction bases not matched to a gene: 7. CDR3 nucleotide sequence: TGTGCCAGCAGGAAAGCGGGAGGCTCGTACGAGCAGTACTTC. Translation gives CASRKAGGSYEQYF. The full variable domain, rest sourced from reference TRBV28 and TRBJ2-7, is DVKVTQSSRYLVKRTGEKVFLECVQDMDHENMFWYRQDPGLGLRLIYFSYDVKMKEKGDIPEGYSVSREKKERFSLILESASTNQTSMYLCASRKAGGSYEQYFGPGTRLTVT.

J is TRBJ1-1 and V is TRBV7-2; D is perhaps TRBD1 (5 bases). Trimming removed 3 bases at V and 3 bases at J, with 8 bases between. The length of the CDR3 is 13 residues. Germline V gives CDR1 SGHTA, CDR2 FQGNSA. CDR3 sequence reads: CASSFSGDTEAFF. The CDR3 DNA follows: TGTGCCAGCAGCTTTTCGGGGGACACTGAAGCTTTCTTT.

This clone was picked up many times. The chain recombines TRBV5-4 with TRBJ2-1, with TRBD2 matching over 8 bases. The trim removed 4 bases at V and 6 bases at J, leaving 9 bases unmatched. Germline-derived CDR1 and CDR2 are SGHNT and YYREEE (reference sequence). CDR3 length: 15 residues. The CDR3 is CASSKPGTSANEQFF. In DNA form, the CDR3 reads TGTGCCAGCAGCAAACCCGGGACTAGTGCCAATGAGCAGTTCTTC.

In its sample, this clone was seen many times. The rearrangement uses TRBV6-1 and TRBJ1-3; 11 nucleotides match TRBD1. Trimming removed 7 bases from V and 2 bases from J; junction bases left unmatched: 4. CDR1 and CDR2 from the germline V gene are MNHNS and SASEGT. This CDR3 contains 15 residues. The chain's CDR3 is CASMGQGVTGNTIYF. The CDR3 DNA reads TGTGCCAGCATGGGACAGGGGGTAACTGGAAACACCATATATTTT.